Reported below is one T cell receptor beta chain. Assignments of participants to cohorts depended upon their own reported clinical history. Clones were read by immunoSEQ multiplex PCR, and TCRdb kept only the in-frame ones, dropping some. The sample carries about 220,000 clones, 86% recorded once. These data originate in a study of blood T cell repertoires in COVID-19. The TCR was taken from a woman between 40 and 55 years old with acute COVID-19. Sequenced sample: PBMCs or T cells enriched from blood (not recorded which).

CDR3: CASSGGDWGQETQYF. CDR3 DNA sequence: TGCGCCAGCAGCGGAGGGGACTGGGGCCAGGAGACCCAGTACTTC. This chain links TRBV5-1 with TRBJ2-5, with D perhaps matching TRBD2 (6 bases). The CDR3 has 15 amino acids. Germline CDR1 SGHRS, CDR2 YFSETQ. The V end was cut by 4 bases, the J end by 5 bases, with 18 bases between. Full variable domain (rest looked up from reference TRBV5-1 and TRBJ2-5): KAGVTQTPRYLIKTRGQQVTLSCSPISGHRSVSWYQQTPGQGLQFLFEYFSETQRNKGNFPGRFSGRQFSNSRSEMNVSTLELGDSALYLCASSGGDWGQETQYFGPGTRLLVL.